The clone carrying this T cell receptor (beta chain) was counted between two and nine times. What it binds is not known. In making diagnoses, clinical symptoms, serum thyroxine and TRAb, thyroid ultrasound and orbital computed tomography were all used. PBMCs were derived from 7.5 to 10 ml fresh peripheral blood. There are 11 residues in the CDR3. V dropped 3 bases and J dropped 5 bases, with 5 bases sitting between them. Germline CDR1 is SEHNR and CDR2 is FQNEAQ (reference sequence). Researchers took RNA transcripts and amplified the TCR beta CDR3 regions from them. The TCR CDR3 first-round RT-PCR relied on the HTBI primer set. A single record per CDR3 protein comes from TCRdb applying MiXCR to the multiplex PCR reads. The sample includes a few hundred thousand distinct CDR3 sequences, approximately 14% of them seen just once. This entry belongs to a study of T cells in Graves' hyperthyroidism and ophthalmopathy. Notes on the study in general: Most clonotypes that expanded in the thyroid above 0.001 also showed up in blood.

The sequence was obtained from a woman aged 18-29 years with Graves' hyperthyroidism. V gene TRBV7-9 combines with J gene TRBJ2-7, with no clear D. Sequenced material: blood. The CDR3: CASSFSNEQYF. The CDR3 nucleotides read TGTGCCAGCAGCTTTTCCAACGAGCAGTACTTC.